The text below deals with one T cell receptor (beta chain). The sample comes from a study of blood T cell repertoires in COVID-19. Looking at the study overall: Samples came from the United States, Italy and Spain, spanning acute and convalescent COVID-19. The cDNA or gDNA used as material had been derived from T cells, B-cell-depleted T cells, or PBMCs.

The CDR3 is 13 amino acids. The V gene lost 2 bases and the J gene lost 5 bases, with 9 bases spanning the gap. The germline gives CDR1 MNHEY, CDR2 SVGEGT. Per the original methods: For nucleated cells, counts were estimated from reference gene primer amplification. Method: immunoSEQ multiplex PCR; TCRdb's copy keeps in-frame clones and lacks some. That table furnishes V, J and clone size, whereas the DNA furnished D and trimming. The sample yields about 72,000 clones, roughly 82% seen once. This chain joins TRBV6-2 or TRBV6-3 and TRBJ2-5, with D perhaps TRBD1 (5 bases). The sample consisted of peripheral blood. The TCR comes from a man in his sixties with acute or convalescent COVID-19. The CDR3 DNA reads as TGTGCCAGCAGTTACATGGGGCCCGAGACCCAGTACTTC. It specifies CASSYMGPETQYF.